The present TCR beta chain was sequenced within a study of blood T cell repertoires in COVID-19. Background on the study: COVID-19 samples collected from the United States, Italy and Spain covered acute and convalescent phases.

Looked up from germline, CDR1 is SGHRS and CDR2 is YFSETQ. The V gene end was trimmed by 0 bases and the J gene end by 6 bases; junction bases not matched to a gene: 6. The CDR3 has 15 residues. Study processing details: Scientists estimated how many nucleated cells there were by amplifying reference gene primers. Libraries were prepared by immunoSEQ multiplex PCR; TCRdb keeps only in-frame clonotypes and omits some of them. That table is the source of V, J and clone size, and D and trimming were worked out from the DNA. The data show roughly 43,000 clones, with 87% seen just once and approximately 15% held by the top ten.

The J gene is TRBJ2-5, the V gene TRBV5-1; 9 bases are shared with TRBD2. Specimen: peripheral blood. The source is a man between 60 and 75 years old with active COVID-19. The CDR3 reads CASSLAGGGAKTQYF. The DNA of the CDR3 is TGCGCCAGCAGCTTGGCCGGCGGGGGGGCGAAGACCCAGTACTTC.